The text below deals with one T cell receptor (beta chain). The data are from a study of long-term antiretroviral therapy in people with HIV. The CDR3 extends over 16 amino acids. Trimming stripped 3 bases from V and 0 bases from J, with 12 bases between. Germline-derived CDR1 and CDR2 are KGHSH and LQKENI. Researchers ran immunoSEQ v3.0 at survey level. The table came from immunoSEQ multiplex PCR; TCRdb's copy has only in-frame clones and leaves some out. The repertoire holds about 36,000 clones, 80% seen once, with around 5.5% in the top ten. The sequence was obtained from a man aged 25-40 years with HIV. The V call is TRBV18, the J call TRBJ1-3; TRBD1 might be the D (5 bases). Source: unsorted PBMCs, taken 3.4 years after starting antiretroviral therapy. This CDR3 is CASSPALGASGNTIYF. CDR3 in DNA: TGTGCCAGCTCACCTGCATTAGGGGCCTCTGGAAACACCATATATTTT.